These T cell receptor beta chains were read from a single sample in a study of OX40 agonist ivuxolimab in advanced cancers. Data came from immunoSEQ multiplex PCR; TCRdb stores just in-frame clones and leaves some out. This sample carries around 17,000 clones, roughly 78% of them seen once, and the ten largest clones take 25% to 30%. The sequencing used CD4+ or CD8+ T cells sorted from blood, collected in a trial of the OX40 agonist ivuxolimab. These receptors came from an adult with an advanced solid tumor such as melanoma, head and neck, liver or kidney cancer. CDR3s include the opening cysteine and the closing phenylalanine or tryptophan. D genes are given only for firm matches. Expanded clones are given a class, and other clones once, few, many or no size at all.

TRBV6-6	few	-	TRBJ1-2	CASSYGDGGIGTF	TGTGCCAGCAGTTACGGGGACGGGGGAATAGGCACCTTC
TRBV7-9	-	TRBD2	TRBJ2-1	CASSVTSGYNEQFF	TGTGCCAGCAGCGTCACTAGCGGATACAATGAGCAGTTCTTC
TRBV4-2	-	-	TRBJ2-7	CASSFGGSYEQYF	TGTGCCAGCAGCTTCGGCGGTTCCTACGAGCAGTACTTC
TRBV6-6	once	-	TRBJ2-7	CASSAGLEKYF	TGTGCCAGCAGTGCCGGCTTGGAGAAGTACTTC
TRBV9	-	-	TRBJ2-7	CASSVAGPSYEQYF	TGTGCCAGCAGCGTAGCCGGCCCATCCTACGAGCAGTACTTC
TRBV7-2	-	TRBD2	TRBJ2-3	CASTRLAGGPPDTQYF	TGTGCCAGCACGAGACTAGCGGGAGGGCCCCCAGATACGCAGTATTTT
TRBV10-3	-	-	TRBJ1-5	CAIREDTDGQPQHF	TGTGCCATCAGGGAAGACACGGACGGACAGCCCCAGCATTTT
TRBV11-2	-	-	TRBJ2-2	CASSLGGWELFF	TGTGCCAGCAGCTTAGGAGGGTGGGAGCTGTTTTTT
TRBV27	medium-sized	TRBD1	TRBJ1-5	CASRPTGDQPQHF	TGTGCCAGCAGGCCGACAGGGGACCAGCCCCAGCATTTT
TRBV6-5	-	TRBD1	TRBJ1-2	CASSYRWQGAPYGYTF	TGTGCCAGCAGTTACAGATGGCAGGGGGCGCCCTATGGCTACACCTTC
TRBV28	-	-	TRBJ1-4	CASSLDSTINEKLFF	TGTGCCAGCAGTCTAGATTCGACAATTAATGAAAAACTGTTTTTT
TRBV7-9	-	TRBD1	TRBJ1-5	CASSYGTGPSPQHF	TGTGCCAGCAGCTACGGGACAGGCCCTTCGCCCCAGCATTTT
TRBV7-9	-	-	TRBJ2-2	CASSSDGGGELFF	TGTGCCAGCAGCTCAGACGGGGGCGGGGAGCTGTTTTTT
TRBV6-8	few	-	TRBJ1-6	CASSYSLGYNSPLHF	TGTGCCAGCAGTTACTCATTGGGTTATAATTCACCCCTCCACTTT
TRBV9	-	TRBD1	TRBJ2-6	CASSGTGSSGANVLTF	TGTGCCAGCAGCGGGACAGGAAGCTCTGGGGCCAACGTCCTGACTTTC
TRBV28	-	TRBD2	TRBJ2-2	CASSFRDSGRGTGELFF	TGTGCCAGCAGTTTCCGGGATAGCGGGAGGGGAACCGGGGAGCTGTTTTTT
TRBV9	-	TRBD1	TRBJ2-7	CASSPGDRPYEQYF	TGTGCCAGCAGCCCCGGGGACAGGCCCTACGAGCAGTACTTC
TRBV27	once	-	TRBJ2-7	CASSPGVAYEQYF	TGTGCCAGCAGTCCTGGAGTAGCCTACGAGCAGTACTTC
TRBV20-1	-	-	TRBJ1-1	CSARVLTEAFF	TGCAGTGCTAGAGTTTTGACTGAAGCTTTCTTT
TRBV19	-	-	TRBJ2-7	CATGAGRSYEQYF	TGTGCCACAGGGGCGGGACGCTCCTACGAGCAGTACTTC
TRBV7-7	large	-	TRBJ1-1	CASSSTRNTEAFF	TGTGCCAGCAGTTCCACCCGGAACACTGAAGCTTTCTTT
TRBV27	-	-	TRBJ1-5	CASSPRGPTNQPQHF	TGTGCCAGCAGTCCTAGGGGTCCAACAAATCAGCCCCAGCATTTT
TRBV7-9	medium-sized	-	TRBJ1-2	CASSQPGQLNYGYTF	TGTGCCAGCAGCCAACCGGGACAACTTAACTATGGCTACACCTTC
TRBV9	-	-	TRBJ1-1	CASSVGGTANTEAFF	TGTGCCAGCAGCGTAGGTGGTACAGCGAACACTGAAGCTTTCTTT
TRBV11-3	few	TRBD2	TRBJ2-1	CASSHRGGTYNEQFF	TGTGCCAGCAGTCATCGCGGGGGGACCTACAATGAGCAGTTCTTC
TRBV7-3	-	-	TRBJ2-3	CASSLEGLTPTDTQYF	TGTGCCAGCAGCCTTGAGGGGCTAACCCCCACAGATACGCAGTATTTT
TRBV15	-	TRBD1	TRBJ1-2	CATSSNRGTYGYTF	TGTGCCACCAGCAGCAACAGGGGAACCTATGGCTACACCTTC
TRBV11-2	-	-	TRBJ2-1	CASSRPLGEGWDNEQFF	TGTGCCAGCAGCCGACCCCTTGGGGAAGGATGGGACAATGAGCAGTTCTTC
TRBV19	-	TRBD1	TRBJ1-2	CASSIVGQGNDGYTF	TGTGCCAGTAGTATAGTTGGACAGGGCAATGATGGCTACACCTTC
TRBV27	-	-	TRBJ2-5	CASSFGGLKETQYF	TGTGCCAGCAGTTTCGGCGGACTCAAGGAGACCCAGTACTTC
TRBV27	-	-	TRBJ2-3	CASSPSGLSTDTQYF	TGTGCCAGCAGCCCCTCGGGACTCAGCACAGATACGCAGTATTTT
TRBV9	-	-	TRBJ1-1	CASSQGPVDTEAFF	TGTGCCAGCAGCCAGGGCCCCGTCGACACTGAAGCTTTCTTT
TRBV7-9	-	TRBD1	TRBJ2-1	CASSSRDRDASYNEQFF	TGTGCCAGCAGCTCCCGGGACAGAGACGCCTCCTACAATGAGCAGTTCTTC
TRBV27	once	-	TRBJ2-1	CASSPGTGFYNEQFF	TGTGCCAGCAGTCCCGGGACTGGATTTTACAATGAGCAGTTCTTC
TRBV4-3	-	TRBD1	TRBJ2-1	CASSQEPRGFYNEQFF	TGCGCCAGCAGCCAAGAACCCAGGGGGTTCTACAATGAGCAGTTCTTC
TRBV4-3	-	TRBD1	TRBJ1-2	CASSQDGATGTDGYTF	TGCGCCAGCAGCCAAGATGGGGCGACAGGGACGGATGGCTACACCTTC
TRBV2	-	TRBD2	TRBJ2-5	CASSLLPGTSGSETQYF	TGTGCCAGCAGTCTTCTACCCGGGACTAGCGGGAGTGAGACCCAGTACTTC
TRBV2	-	-	TRBJ2-7	CASNVSPRGSSYEQYF	TGTGCCAGCAATGTGTCACCCCGGGGTAGCTCCTACGAGCAGTACTTC
TRBV5-4	-	TRBD1	TRBJ1-1	CASSQDWGTGMGTEAFF	TGCGCCAGCAGCCAAGATTGGGGGACAGGGATGGGCACTGAAGCTTTCTTT
TRBV19	-	-	TRBJ2-3	CASSIDRSGRTDTQYF	TGTGCCAGTAGTATAGACAGGTCCGGCCGCACAGATACGCAGTATTTT
TRBV5-4	-	TRBD2	TRBJ2-7	CASSLAGGSHYEQYF	TGTGCCAGCAGCTTAGCGGGAGGCTCTCACTACGAGCAGTACTTC
TRBV2	-	-	TRBJ2-7	CASRDYQVDEQYF	TGTGCCAGCAGGGACTACCAGGTAGACGAGCAGTACTTC
TRBV2	-	-	TRBJ1-5	CASSVWQNQPQHF	TGTGCCAGCAGTGTATGGCAGAATCAGCCCCAGCATTTT
TRBV7-9	-	-	TRBJ1-2	CASSLEGPVYGYTF	TGTGCCAGCAGCTTAGAGGGACCGGTCTATGGCTACACCTTC
TRBV27	-	-	TRBJ2-1	CASSAHTTRVNEQFF	TGTGCCAGCAGCGCCCACACAACCAGGGTCAATGAGCAGTTCTTC
TRBV27	-	-	TRBJ2-3	CASSSNRRRTDTQYF	TGTGCCAGCAGTTCGAACAGGAGACGCACAGATACGCAGTATTTT
TRBV6-5	-	-	TRBJ2-1	CASSYSGLNEQFF	TGTGCCAGCAGTTACTCCGGTTTGAATGAGCAGTTCTTC
TRBV5-6	-	TRBD1	TRBJ2-2	CASSRDRGNTGELFF	TGTGCCAGCAGCCGTGACAGGGGTAACACCGGGGAGCTGTTTTTT
TRBV12-2	few	-	TRBJ2-7	CASRCRGTYYYEQYF	TGTGCAAGTCGTTGTCGCGGGACATACTACTACGAGCAGTACTTC
TRBV19	few	-	TRBJ1-1	CASRFNQNTEAFF	TGTGCCAGTAGGTTTAACCAAAACACTGAAGCTTTCTTT
TRBV9	-	-	TRBJ2-1	CASSVVPADNEQFF	TGTGCCAGCAGCGTAGTCCCAGCGGACAATGAGCAGTTCTTC
TRBV28	-	TRBD1	TRBJ2-3	CASSPGGDRDRHTQYF	TGTGCCAGCAGTCCCGGTGGGGACAGGGATAGACATACGCAGTATTTT
TRBV9	few	-	TRBJ2-3	CASSVSGVSTDTQYF	TGTGCCAGCAGCGTGTCGGGAGTCAGCACAGATACGCAGTATTTT
TRBV11-3	-	TRBD2	TRBJ2-2	CASSPRLAGDWNTGELFF	TGTGCCAGCAGCCCACGGCTAGCGGGAGATTGGAACACCGGGGAGCTGTTTTTT
TRBV10-1	-	-	TRBJ2-2	CASATAPNTGELFF	TGCGCCAGCGCAACTGCCCCCAACACCGGGGAGCTGTTTTTT
TRBV7-3	-	-	TRBJ1-1	CASSTGTSTEAFF	TGTGCCAGCAGCACCGGGACATCAACTGAAGCTTTCTTT
TRBV25-1	-	TRBD1	TRBJ1-1	CASSDPGQRIPEAFF	TGTGCCAGCAGTGATCCGGGACAGAGGATCCCTGAAGCTTTCTTT
TRBV10-2	-	TRBD2	TRBJ2-3	CASSESIFRLADRDGRTDTQYF	TGCGCCAGCAGTGAGTCGATTTTTAGGCTAGCGGATAGAGACGGACGTACAGATACGCAGTATTTT
TRBV6-5	-	-	TRBJ2-7	CASSYSGDSYEQYF	TGTGCCAGCAGTTACTCAGGGGACTCCTACGAGCAGTACTTC